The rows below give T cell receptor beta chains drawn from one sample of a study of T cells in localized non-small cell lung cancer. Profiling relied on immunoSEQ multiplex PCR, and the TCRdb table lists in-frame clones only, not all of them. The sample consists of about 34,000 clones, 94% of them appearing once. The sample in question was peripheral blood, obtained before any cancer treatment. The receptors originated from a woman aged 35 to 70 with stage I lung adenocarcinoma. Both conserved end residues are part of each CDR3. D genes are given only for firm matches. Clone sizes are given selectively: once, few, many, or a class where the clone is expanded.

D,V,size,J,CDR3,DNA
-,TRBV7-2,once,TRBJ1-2,CASRDRRGSDGYTF,TGTGCCAGCAGAGACAGAAGGGGGTCGGATGGCTACACCTTC
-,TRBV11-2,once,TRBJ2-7,CASSLEMGTTYEQYF,TGTGCCAGCAGCTTAGAGATGGGCACGACCTACGAGCAGTACTTC
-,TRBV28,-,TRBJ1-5,CASSSVMAGRDQPQHF,TGTGCCAGCAGTTCCGTTATGGCTGGCAGGGATCAGCCCCAGCATTTT
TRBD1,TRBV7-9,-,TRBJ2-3,CASSSRDREGDTQYF,TGTGCCAGCAGCTCCCGGGACAGGGAGGGAGATACGCAGTATTTT
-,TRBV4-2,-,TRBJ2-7,CASSQDLRASSTRYF,TGTGCCAGCAGCCAAGATCTGAGGGCGAGCTCCACGAGGTACTTC
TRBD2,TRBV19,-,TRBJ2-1,CASSITSGAYNEQFF,TGTGCCAGTAGTATCACTAGCGGGGCCTACAATGAGCAGTTCTTC
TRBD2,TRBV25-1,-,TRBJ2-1,CASIGTTYNEQFF,TGTGCCAGCATCGGGACTACCTACAATGAGCAGTTCTTC
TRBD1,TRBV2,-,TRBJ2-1,CASSDPDRAGFF,TGTGCCAGCAGTGACCCAGACAGGGCGGGGTTCTTC
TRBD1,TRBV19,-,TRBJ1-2,CASSITGQGALRYGYTF,TGTGCCAGTAGTATAACGGGACAGGGGGCATTGCGGTATGGCTACACCTTC
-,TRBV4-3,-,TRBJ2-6,CASSQQSPYSGANVLTF,TGCGCCAGCAGCCAGCAATCACCGTACTCTGGGGCCAACGTCCTGACTTTC
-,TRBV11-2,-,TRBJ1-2,CASSSQIYGYTF,TGTGCCAGCAGCTCTCAGATCTATGGCTACACCTTC
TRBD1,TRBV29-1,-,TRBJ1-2,CSDLAGGPNYGYTF,TGCAGCGACTTGGCAGGGGGTCCTAACTATGGCTACACCTTC
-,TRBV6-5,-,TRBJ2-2,CASTLNGELFF,TGTGCCAGCACTCTAAACGGGGAGCTGTTTTTT
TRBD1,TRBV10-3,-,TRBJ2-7,CAISVRDRGRIVWEQYF,TGTGCCATCAGTGTCCGGGACAGGGGGCGAATCGTGTGGGAGCAGTACTTC
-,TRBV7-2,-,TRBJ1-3,CASSLYTGYSGNTIYF,TGTGCCAGCAGCTTATATACGGGTTACTCTGGAAACACCATATATTTT
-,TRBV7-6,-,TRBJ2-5,CASKLGLASEETQYF,TGTGCCAGCAAATTAGGGTTAGCCTCAGAAGAGACCCAGTACTTC
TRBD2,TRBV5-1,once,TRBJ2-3,CASSLVPGGSTDTQYF,TGCGCCAGCAGCTTGGTCCCGGGGGGGAGCACAGATACGCAGTATTTT
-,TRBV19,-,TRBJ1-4,CASSIDQGGREKLFF,TGTGCCAGTAGTATAGATCAAGGGGGAAGGGAAAAACTGTTTTTT
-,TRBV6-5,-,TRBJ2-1,CASSYPTKGEQFF,TGTGCCAGCAGTTACCCGACCAAGGGTGAGCAGTTCTTC
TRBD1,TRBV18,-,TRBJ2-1,CASSPGQGGENEQFF,TGTGCCAGCTCACCGGGACAGGGGGGCGAAAATGAGCAGTTCTTC
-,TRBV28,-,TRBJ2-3,CASSLLLARGDTQYF,TGTGCCAGCAGTTTACTCCTCGCCCGGGGGGATACGCAGTATTTT
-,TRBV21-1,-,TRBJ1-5,CASSKAGAGEDNQPQHF,TGTGCCAGCAGCAAAGCGGGGGCAGGAGAGGACAATCAGCCCCAGCATTTT
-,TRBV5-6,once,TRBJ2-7,CASRVTFSSYEQYF,TGTGCCAGCAGGGTCACCTTTAGCTCCTACGAGCAGTACTTC
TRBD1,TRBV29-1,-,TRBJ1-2,CSVTRDRPLALSGYTF,TGCAGCGTAACGAGGGACAGACCACTGGCCCTCTCTGGCTACACCTTC
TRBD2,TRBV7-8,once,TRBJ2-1,CASSPERGYEQFF,TGTGCCAGCAGCCCCGAGCGGGGGTATGAGCAGTTCTTC
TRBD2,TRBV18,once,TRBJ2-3,CASSGTTVPGDTQYF,TGTGCCAGCTCAGGGACTACCGTTCCCGGGGATACGCAGTATTTT
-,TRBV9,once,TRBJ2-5,CASSPHQETQYF,TGTGCCAGCAGCCCCCATCAAGAGACCCAGTACTTC
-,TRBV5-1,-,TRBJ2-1,CASSPFRGSNNEQFF,TGCGCCAGCAGCCCTTTCCGGGGGAGTAACAATGAGCAGTTCTTC
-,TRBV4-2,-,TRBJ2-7,CASSHRSESSYEQYF,TGTGCCAGCAGCCATAGGTCGGAGAGCTCCTACGAGCAGTACTTC
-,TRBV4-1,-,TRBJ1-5,CASSRDRNQPQHF,TGCGCCAGCAGCCGGGACCGCAATCAGCCCCAGCATTTT
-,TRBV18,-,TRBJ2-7,CASSPLDIGSSYEQYF,TGTGCCAGCTCACCACTGGACATTGGGAGCTCCTACGAGCAGTACTTC
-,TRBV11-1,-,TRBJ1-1,CASSLTSRNTEAFF,TGTGCCAGCAGCTTAACTTCCAGGAACACTGAAGCTTTCTTT
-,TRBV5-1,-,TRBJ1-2,CASSLPPGRNQGYTF,TGCGCCAGCAGCCTGCCACCGGGAAGAAATCAGGGCTACACCTTC
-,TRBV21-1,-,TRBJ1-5,CASSKALWGAGSQPQHF,-
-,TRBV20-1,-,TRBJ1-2,CSARDNEQNTF,TGCAGTGCTAGAGATAATGAGCAGAACACCTTC
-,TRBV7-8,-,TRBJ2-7,CASSPDPAGGGYEQYF,TGTGCCAGCAGCCCTGACCCAGCAGGGGGAGGGTACGAGCAGTACTTC
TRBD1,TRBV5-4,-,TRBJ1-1,CASSFYRQGKTRHSGQAFF,TGTGCCAGCAGCTTCTACCGACAGGGCAAGACGCGGCACTCGGGGCAAGCTTTCTTT
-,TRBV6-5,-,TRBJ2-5,CASSYSIRGETQYF,TGTGCCAGCAGTTACTCGATCAGGGGAGAGACCCAGTACTTC